This is a list of T cell receptor beta chains from one sample in a study of cytomegalovirus exposure and HLA in healthy donors. Sequenced by immunoSEQ multiplex PCR; TCRdb stores in-frame clones only, minus some. The repertoire holds 150,000 to 200,000 clones, with roughly 65% as singletons. The sequenced sample was PBMCs. The source is a man between 18 and 35 years old in good health and CMV-seropositive. Both conserved end residues are part of each CDR3. The D gene is left open where the match is weak. Not all rows give a size; the values are once, few, many and, for expanded clones, a class.

cdr3_aa cdr3_nt clone_size v_call d_call j_call
CASSSSGTGDRGTQYF TGTGCCAGCAGTTCCTCGGGGACAGGGGATAGGGGGACCCAGTACTTC - TRBV28 TRBD1 TRBJ2-5
CATSSTSVGELFF TGTGCCACCAGCTCTACTAGTGTCGGGGAGCTGTTTTTT - TRBV15 - TRBJ2-2
CASSVAGGEAETQYF TGTGCCAGCAGCGTAGCCGGGGGAGAGGCTGAGACCCAGTACTTC - TRBV9 - TRBJ2-5
CASSLDGGSNQPQHF TGCGCCAGCAGCTTGGACGGGGGAAGCAATCAGCCCCAGCATTTT - TRBV5-1 - TRBJ1-5
CASSLDAYNTEAFF TGCGCCAGCAGCTTGGACGCCTATAACACTGAAGCTTTCTTT once TRBV5-1 - TRBJ1-1
CASREEGLGGGELFF TGTGCCAGCAGGGAGGAAGGGTTGGGGGGCGGGGAGCTGTTTTTT - TRBV6-5 - TRBJ2-2
CASSATRGGADSEKLFF TGTGCCAGCAGCGCCACCCGGGGGGGGGCCGACAGTGAAAAACTGTTTTTT - TRBV7-9 - TRBJ1-4
CASSRAGEQFF TGTGCCAGCAGCCGAGCGGGTGAGCAGTTCTTC - TRBV27 - TRBJ2-1
CSVEFYRGINYGYTF TGCAGCGTTGAATTTTATAGGGGAATTAACTATGGCTACACCTTC - TRBV29-1 - TRBJ1-2
CASSLNRWGQPQHF TGTGCCAGCAGTTTAAACAGGTGGGGTCAGCCCCAGCATTTT - TRBV27 - TRBJ1-5
CASSTGLAGKDTQYF TGTGCCAGCAGCACGGGACTAGCGGGGAAGGATACGCAGTATTTT - TRBV11-3 TRBD2 TRBJ2-3
CASSQDRGDPGKLFF TGTGCCAGCAGTCAAGACCGGGGGGACCCGGGAAAACTGTTTTTT - TRBV6-5 - TRBJ1-4
CASTPGTGGFANTEAFF TGTGCCAGTACCCCTGGGACAGGGGGCTTTGCGAACACTGAAGCTTTCTTT once TRBV19 TRBD1 TRBJ1-1
CASTIEPGTPYGYTF TGCGCCAGCACCATAGAACCCGGGACACCTTATGGCTACACCTTC - TRBV5-1 - TRBJ1-2
CASTRSGANVLTF TGTGCCAGCACCCGCTCTGGGGCCAACGTCCTGACTTTC - TRBV6-5 - TRBJ2-6
CASSQVDRADSGNTIYF TGTGCCAGCAGCCAAGTAGACAGGGCTGACTCTGGAAACACCATATATTTT - TRBV14 TRBD1 TRBJ1-3
CASSSYTGPSGANVLTF TGTGCCAGCTCAAGTTACACAGGCCCCTCTGGGGCCAACGTCCTGACTTTC once TRBV18 - TRBJ2-6
CASSFGGGNYGYTF TGTGCCAGCAGTTTTGGGGGGGGTAACTATGGCTACACCTTC - TRBV6-5 - TRBJ1-2
CASSTGDSQREAFF TGTGCCAGCAGCACCGGGGACAGCCAAAGGGAAGCTTTCTTT few TRBV7-6 TRBD1 TRBJ1-1
CASSLVSKQETQYF TGCGCCAGCAGCTTGGTGTCTAAACAAGAGACCCAGTACTTC - TRBV5-1 - TRBJ2-5
CASSVDRAETQYF TGCGCCAGCAGCGTCGACAGGGCAGAGACCCAGTACTTC - TRBV5-1 TRBD1 TRBJ2-5
CASSGSLGQANTGELFF TGTGCCAGCAGTGGTAGTCTCGGACAAGCGAACACCGGGGAGCTGTTTTTT - TRBV25-1 - TRBJ2-2